This T cell receptor beta chain derives from a study of cytomegalovirus exposure and HLA in healthy donors. Study outcomes and limitations: The tendency of first-cohort TCR clusters to co-occur in the roughly 110 validation repertoires emerged from a later analysis. Across donors, most TCRs were seen rarely, yet some public ones were widespread.

Profiled with immunoSEQ multiplex PCR; TCRdb holds only in-frame clones, not every one. The data contain roughly 56,000 clones, 85% to 95% of them singletons. Germline assignment: CDR1 MNHEY and CDR2 SVGAGI. Trimming took 0 bases from V and 9 from J, leaving 9 bases between them. The CDR3 covers 13 residues. Concerning this clone: Its antigen is not known.

V and J are TRBV6-5 and TRBJ1-3; no reliable D call. The material sequenced was PBMCs. The clonotype was recovered from a man aged 18 to 29 in good health and CMV-seronegative. CDR3 region: CASSYSRGSTIYF. CDR3 nucleotide sequence: TGTGCCAGCAGTTACTCAAGAGGGAGCACCATATATTTT.